Below, one T cell receptor beta chain is given with its context. The sample belongs to a study of blood T cell repertoires in COVID-19. This CDR3 comprises 17 residues. J lost 1 base, V lost 5 bases, and 6 bases had no gene match. Germline V lookup: CDR1 SGHTA, CDR2 FQGNSA. Some clones are missing from TCRdb's copy, which holds only in-frame ones; the method was immunoSEQ multiplex PCR. Here the sample spans about 430,000 clones, 88% being singletons. Sample: PBMCs or T cells enriched from blood (not recorded which). The sequence came from a woman in her twenties or thirties with acute COVID-19. V gene TRBV7-2 combines with J gene TRBJ2-3, with 13 bases matching TRBD2. In DNA form, the CDR3 reads TGTGCCAGCAGCCCCCCAGGACTAGCGGGGGGCACAGATACGCAGTATTTT. Protein: CASSPPGLAGGTDTQYF.